This T cell receptor beta chain was obtained from a study of tumor and adjacent non-tumor tissue in lung cancer. General study results and limits: In normal lung, the top 100 clones were significantly more dominant than in tumor.

The CDR3 contains 13 residues. Germline V gives CDR1 DFQATT, CDR2 SNEGSKA (reference sequence). V lost 4 bases and J lost 3; bases outside the gene matches: 4. As to this clonotype: Its antigen is undetermined. A read error is possible here, since a much larger clone lies one base away.

This sample's RNA came from whole unsorted tissue. This non-tumor lung sample came from over 3 cm beyond the tumor edge. Three rounds of nested PCR, following a modified ARM-PCR protocol, produced the TCRbeta library. TCRdb reprocessed the multiplex PCR reads via MiXCR and lists one record per CDR3 protein. The sample lists tens of thousands of distinct CDR3 sequences, over 60% occurring once. The receptor comes from a man between 70 and 80 years old with non-small cell lung cancer. V usage is TRBV20-1 and J usage is TRBJ2-3; 7 positions agree with TRBD1. Input material: distant non-tumor lung tissue. The CDR3: CSAKEQGTDTQYF. CDR3 DNA: TGCAGTGCTAAAGAACAGGGGACAGATACGCAGTATTTT.